Listed below are T cell receptor beta chains from one sample, sequenced in a study of blood T cell repertoires in COVID-19. Some clones are missing from TCRdb's copy, which holds only in-frame ones; the method was immunoSEQ multiplex PCR. The data contain about 220,000 clones, 85% of them singletons. What was sequenced was peripheral blood. The source of these receptors is a woman in her 70s with COVID-19, enrolled during active disease. Both conserved end residues are part of each CDR3. A D gene is named only where the DNA matches it firmly. Not all rows give a size; the values are once, few, many and, for expanded clones, a class.

V: TRBV3-1/TRBV3-2; J: TRBJ1-2; D: .; size: .; CDR3: CASSQGPAQGRYGYTF; DNA: TGTGCCAGCAGCCAAGGGCCGGCGCAGGGTAGATATGGCTACACCTTC
V: TRBV7-2; J: TRBJ2-1; D: .; size: .; CDR3: CASILKRGLYNEQFF; DNA: TGTGCCAGCATTCTTAAGAGGGGACTCTACAATGAGCAGTTCTTC
V: TRBV5-6; J: TRBJ2-2; D: .; size: few; CDR3: CASSFTVTVNGELFF; DNA: TGTGCCAGCAGCTTTACGGTGACAGTAAACGGGGAGCTGTTTTTT
V: TRBV9; J: TRBJ1-1; D: .; size: .; CDR3: CASSSRETEAFF; DNA: TGTGCCAGCAGCTCAAGGGAGACTGAAGCTTTCTTT
V: TRBV6-5; J: TRBJ1-2; D: TRBD1; size: .; CDR3: CASRGTGVFSGYTF; DNA: TGTGCCAGCAGGGGGACAGGGGTTTTTTCAGGCTACACCTTC
V: TRBV7-2; J: TRBJ2-1; D: .; size: .; CDR3: CASSLGTVGNEQFF; DNA: TGTGCCAGCAGCTTAGGGACAGTTGGCAATGAGCAGTTCTTC
V: TRBV5-4; J: TRBJ2-5; D: .; size: .; CDR3: CASSLGTGKETQYF; DNA: TGTGCCAGCAGCTTGGGGACTGGAAAAGAGACCCAGTACTTC
V: TRBV18; J: TRBJ1-1; D: .; size: .; CDR3: CASSPRQRLHTEAFF; DNA: TGTGCCAGCTCACCGAGGCAGAGATTGCACACTGAAGCTTTCTTT
V: TRBV18; J: TRBJ1-2; D: TRBD1; size: .; CDR3: CASSERDRVGGYTF; DNA: TGTGCCAGCTCCGAGCGGGACAGGGTTGGTGGCTACACCTTC
V: TRBV2; J: TRBJ2-7; D: TRBD1; size: .; CDR3: CASSNRGLYSYEQYF; DNA: TGTGCCAGCAGTAACAGGGGGTTATACTCCTACGAGCAGTACTTC
V: TRBV29-1; J: TRBJ2-7; D: TRBD1; size: .; CDR3: CSVEVVRTGLYEQYF; DNA: TGCAGCGTTGAAGTAGTGAGGACAGGGCTCTACGAGCAGTACTTC
V: TRBV7-2; J: TRBJ1-1; D: .; size: .; CDR3: CASSLASPGASLNTEAFF; DNA: TGTGCCAGCAGCTTAGCCAGCCCCGGAGCCTCGTTGAACACTGAAGCTTTCTTT
V: TRBV5-3; J: TRBJ2-1; D: TRBD2; size: .; CDR3: CARSSSTSGGWQQFF; DNA: TGTGCCAGAAGCTCCTCGACTAGCGGCGGTTGGCAGCAGTTCTTC
V: TRBV7-7; J: TRBJ2-5; D: TRBD1; size: .; CDR3: CASSTSGTGYETQYF; DNA: TGTGCTAGCAGCACTTCCGGGACAGGGTACGAGACCCAGTACTTC
V: TRBV27; J: TRBJ1-3; D: TRBD1; size: .; CDR3: CASSMTGFGNTIYF; DNA: TGTGCCAGCAGTATGACAGGGTTCGGAAACACCATATATTTT
V: TRBV7-2; J: TRBJ2-7; D: TRBD1; size: .; CDR3: CASSSDRGRFYEQYF; DNA: TGTGCCAGCAGCTCGGACAGGGGGCGCTTCTACGAGCAGTACTTC
V: TRBV29-1; J: TRBJ2-7; D: .; size: once; CDR3: CSVAQGYEQYF; DNA: TGCAGCGTTGCACAGGGCTACGAGCAGTACTTC
V: TRBV6-1; J: TRBJ1-1; D: TRBD1; size: .; CDR3: CASRQGSDHTEAFF; DNA: TGTGCCAGCAGACAGGGGTCGGACCACACTGAAGCTTTCTTT
V: TRBV10-3; J: TRBJ2-2; D: TRBD2; size: .; CDR3: CAIRGGRDGGELFF; DNA: TGTGCCATCAGGGGGGGGAGAGATGGCGGGGAGCTGTTTTTT
V: TRBV7-2; J: TRBJ1-2; D: TRBD1; size: .; CDR3: CASSWTGSNGYTF; DNA: TGTGCCAGCAGCTGGACAGGGTCGAATGGCTACACCTTC
V: TRBV19; J: TRBJ2-3; D: .; size: .; CDR3: CASRDTSTDTQYF; DNA: TGTGCCAGCCGGGACACTAGCACAGATACGCAGTATTTT
V: TRBV18; J: TRBJ1-1; D: .; size: .; CDR3: CASSPGPPQGRNEAFF; DNA: TGTGCCAGCTCACCGGGGCCCCCACAGGGTCGAAATGAAGCTTTCTTT
V: TRBV5-1; J: TRBJ2-5; D: .; size: .; CDR3: CASWGGQPQETQYF; DNA: TGCGCCAGCTGGGGCGGACAGCCCCAAGAGACCCAGTACTTC
V: TRBV25-1; J: TRBJ2-5; D: .; size: .; CDR3: CASSEYGHLQETQYF; DNA: TGTGCCAGCAGTGAATATGGGCACCTTCAAGAGACCCAGTACTTC
V: TRBV3-1/TRBV3-2; J: TRBJ2-4; D: TRBD2; size: .; CDR3: CASSQTSGGLAKNIQYF; DNA: TGTGCCAGCAGCCAGACTAGCGGGGGACTAGCCAAAAACATTCAGTACTTC
V: TRBV6-2/TRBV6-3; J: TRBJ2-1; D: .; size: .; CDR3: CASRLGFEQFF; DNA: TGTGCCAGCCGCCTCGGTTTTGAGCAGTTCTTC
V: TRBV4-3; J: TRBJ1-3; D: .; size: .; CDR3: CASSQDFQGMNTIYF; DNA: TGCGCCAGCAGCCAAGATTTCCAGGGGATGAACACCATATATTTT
V: TRBV4-2; J: TRBJ1-4; D: TRBD1; size: .; CDR3: CASSQSDRWDEKLFF; DNA: TGTGCCAGCAGCCAGTCGGACAGGTGGGATGAAAAACTGTTTTTT
V: TRBV30; J: TRBJ2-7; D: TRBD2; size: .; CDR3: CAWSPDLAGGYEQYF; DNA: TGTGCCTGGAGTCCCGATCTAGCGGGAGGGTACGAGCAGTACTTC
V: TRBV30; J: TRBJ2-7; D: TRBD1; size: .; CDR3: CAWLRDRVGEQYF; DNA: TGTGCCTGGCTACGGGACAGGGTGGGCGAGCAGTACTTC
V: TRBV9; J: TRBJ1-1; D: TRBD1; size: .; CDR3: CASQPGPGGTEAFF; DNA: TGTGCCAGCCAACCGGGACCAGGGGGTACTGAAGCTTTCTTT
V: TRBV6-1; J: TRBJ1-2; D: .; size: once; CDR3: CASSEERPYGYTF; DNA: TGTGCCAGCAGTGAAGAGCGGCCGTATGGCTACACCTTC
V: TRBV9; J: TRBJ1-3; D: .; size: .; CDR3: CASSVAGIVGNTIYF; DNA: TGTGCCAGCAGCGTAGCGGGGATCGTTGGAAACACCATATATTTT
V: TRBV7-8; J: TRBJ1-1; D: TRBD1; size: .; CDR3: CASGKTGVNTEAFF; DNA: TGTGCCAGCGGGAAAACAGGGGTGAACACTGAAGCTTTCTTT
V: TRBV11-1; J: TRBJ1-1; D: .; size: .; CDR3: CASSLSGEAFF; DNA: TGTGCCAGCAGCTTATCGGGTGAAGCTTTCTTT
V: TRBV7-3; J: TRBJ1-1; D: .; size: .; CDR3: CASSVSSNTEAFF; DNA: TGTGCCAGCAGCGTTAGCTCGAACACTGAAGCTTTCTTT
V: TRBV9; J: TRBJ2-3; D: TRBD2; size: once; CDR3: CASSVGGGGAVDTQYF; DNA: TGTGCCAGCAGCGTAGGAGGCGGGGGGGCGGTAGATACGCAGTATTTT
V: TRBV6-2/TRBV6-3; J: TRBJ2-7; D: TRBD1; size: .; CDR3: CASSYADRGPSYEQYF; DNA: TGTGCCAGCAGTTACGCGGACAGGGGCCCCTCCTACGAGCAGTACTTC
V: TRBV19; J: TRBJ1-3; D: .; size: .; CDR3: CASNRRGTPKDTIYF; DNA: TGTGCCAGTAACAGGAGGGGAACACCTAAGGACACCATATATTTT
V: TRBV7-6; J: TRBJ2-7; D: .; size: .; CDR3: CASSFGGNSYEQYF; DNA: TGTGCCAGCAGCTTTGGAGGGAACTCCTACGAGCAGTACTTC
V: TRBV7-9; J: TRBJ2-3; D: .; size: .; CDR3: CASSLVSGVRDTQYF; DNA: TGTGCCAGCAGCTTAGTTTCGGGAGTCAGGGATACGCAGTATTTT
V: TRBV5-3; J: TRBJ2-7; D: TRBD2; size: .; CDR3: CARSFGGRETSVPGGYEQYF; DNA: TGTGCCAGAAGCTTCGGGGGGAGAGAGACTAGCGTCCCCGGGGGCTACGAGCAGTACTTC
V: TRBV9; J: TRBJ1-6; D: .; size: .; CDR3: CASSVGGGLRHSPLHF; DNA: TGTGCCAGCAGCGTAGGGGGAGGCCTCAGGCATTCACCCCTCCACTTT
V: TRBV29-1; J: TRBJ2-6; D: .; size: .; CDR3: CSVDSSGANVLTF; DNA: TGCAGCGTTGATAGCTCTGGGGCCAACGTCCTGACTTTC
V: TRBV12-3/TRBV12-4; J: TRBJ1-1; D: .; size: .; CDR3: CASSPRVGTEAFF; DNA: TGTGCCAGCAGTCCCAGGGTGGGCACTGAAGCTTTCTTT
V: TRBV6-5; J: TRBJ1-2; D: TRBD1; size: once; CDR3: CASSSRGQRTSRGYTF; DNA: TGTGCCAGCAGTTCCCGGGGACAGCGAACCAGTAGAGGCTACACCTTC
V: TRBV5-1; J: TRBJ2-7; D: .; size: .; CDR3: CASSLTYSYEQYF; DNA: TGCGCCAGCAGCTTGACTTATAGCTACGAGCAGTACTTC
V: TRBV5-1; J: TRBJ2-5; D: .; size: .; CDR3: CASSLGGNQETQYF; DNA: TGCGCCAGCAGCTTGGGGGGCAACCAAGAGACCCAGTACTTC
V: TRBV20-1; J: TRBJ2-2; D: .; size: .; CDR3: CSASKQLNTGELFF; DNA: TGCAGTGCTAGTAAACAGTTGAACACCGGGGAGCTGTTTTTT
V: TRBV6-6; J: TRBJ1-2; D: .; size: .; CDR3: CASSSEDRLKYTF; DNA: TGTGCCAGCAGTTCGGAGGACAGACTTAAGTACACCTTC